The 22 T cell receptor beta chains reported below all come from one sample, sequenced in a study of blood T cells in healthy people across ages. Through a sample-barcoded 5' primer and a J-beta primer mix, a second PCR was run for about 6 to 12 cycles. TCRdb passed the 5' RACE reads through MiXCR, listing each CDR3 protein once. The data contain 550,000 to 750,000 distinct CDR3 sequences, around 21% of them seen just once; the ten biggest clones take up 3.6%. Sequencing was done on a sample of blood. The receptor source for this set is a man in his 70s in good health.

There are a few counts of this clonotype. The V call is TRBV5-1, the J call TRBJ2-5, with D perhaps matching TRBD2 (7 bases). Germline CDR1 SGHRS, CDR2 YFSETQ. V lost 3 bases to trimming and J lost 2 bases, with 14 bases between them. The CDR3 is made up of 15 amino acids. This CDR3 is CASSWRAGAQETQYF. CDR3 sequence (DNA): TGCGCCAGCAGCTGGAGGGCGGGGGCTCAAGAGACCCAGTACTTC.

The CDR3 sequence is CASSQGQGMAQYF. The CDR3 DNA reads TGTGCCAGCAGTCAGGGACAGGGAATGGCGCAGTATTTT. The rearrangement links TRBV12-3 or TRBV12-4 to TRBJ2-3; 9 bases match TRBD1. The CDR3 is 13 residues long. The ends lost 5 bases at V and 10 bases at J; junction bases unmatched: 7.

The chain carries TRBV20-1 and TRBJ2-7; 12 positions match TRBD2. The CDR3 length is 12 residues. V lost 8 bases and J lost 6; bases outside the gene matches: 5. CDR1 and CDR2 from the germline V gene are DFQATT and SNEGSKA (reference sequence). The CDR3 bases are TGCAGTAAGACTAGCGGGAGACGCGAGCAGTACTTC. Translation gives CSKTSGRREQYF.

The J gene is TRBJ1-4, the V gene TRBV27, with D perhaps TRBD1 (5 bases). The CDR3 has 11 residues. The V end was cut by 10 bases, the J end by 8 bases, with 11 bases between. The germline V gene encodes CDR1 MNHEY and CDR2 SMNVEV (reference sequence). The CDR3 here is CAIRDGEKLFF. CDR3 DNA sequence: TGTGCCATAAGGGACGGCGAAAAACTGTTTTTT.

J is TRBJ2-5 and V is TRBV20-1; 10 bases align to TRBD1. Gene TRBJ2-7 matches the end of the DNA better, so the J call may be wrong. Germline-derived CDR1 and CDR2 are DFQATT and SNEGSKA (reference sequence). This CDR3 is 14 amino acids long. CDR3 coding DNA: TGCAGTGCTAGATTTGGACAGGGGGGATGCGAGCAGTACTTC. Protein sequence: CSARFGQGGCEQYF.

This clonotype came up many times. CDR3 in amino acids: CASSPGGNEQYF. DNA for the CDR3: TGTGCCAGCAGCCCCGGGGGAAACGAGCAGTACTTC. The chain couples TRBV7-9 to TRBJ2-7, with D possibly being TRBD2 (6 bases). The CDR3 is 12 residues long. Germline CDR1 is SEHNR and CDR2 is FQNEAQ (reference sequence). V was clipped by 5 bases and J by 5 bases, with 10 bases between them.

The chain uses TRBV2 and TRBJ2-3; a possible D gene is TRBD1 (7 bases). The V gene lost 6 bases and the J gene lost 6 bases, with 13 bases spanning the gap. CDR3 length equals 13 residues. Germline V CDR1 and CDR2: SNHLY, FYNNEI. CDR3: CASRGGTADTQYF. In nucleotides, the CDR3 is TGTGCCAGCAGAGGAGGGACAGCCGATACGCAGTATTTT.

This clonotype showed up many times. The CDR3 bases are TGTGCCAGCAGCCCGAGACTAGCGGGGAACAATGAGCAGTTCTTC. Its protein is CASSPRLAGNNEQFF. This chain uses TRBV3-1 with TRBJ2-5; 11 positions match TRBD2. The DNA end is a closer match to TRBJ2-1, so the J assignment may be wrong. Germline V gene lookup returns CDR1 LGHDT and CDR2 YNNKEL (reference sequence). This CDR3 is 15 amino acids long.

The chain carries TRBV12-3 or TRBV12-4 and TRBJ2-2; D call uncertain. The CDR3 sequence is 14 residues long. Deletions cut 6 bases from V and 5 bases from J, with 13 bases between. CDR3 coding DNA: TGTGCCAGCAGCTCGGACCAATCGACCGGGGAGCTGTTTTTT. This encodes CASSSDQSTGELFF.

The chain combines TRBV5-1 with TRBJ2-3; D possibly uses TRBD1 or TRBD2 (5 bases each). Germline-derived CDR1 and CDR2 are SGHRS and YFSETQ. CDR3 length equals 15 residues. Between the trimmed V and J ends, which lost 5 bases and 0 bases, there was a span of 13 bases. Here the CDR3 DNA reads TGCGCCAGCAGGGGGGTGCGGCCTAGCACAGATACGCAGTATTTT. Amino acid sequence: CASRGVRPSTDTQYF.

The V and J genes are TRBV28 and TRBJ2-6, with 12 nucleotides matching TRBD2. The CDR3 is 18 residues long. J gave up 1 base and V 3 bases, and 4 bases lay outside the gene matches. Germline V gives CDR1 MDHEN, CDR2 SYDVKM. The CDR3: CASSLMTSGSSGANVLTF. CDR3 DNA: TGTGCCAGCAGTTTGATGACTAGCGGGAGTTCTGGGGCCAACGTCCTGACTTTC. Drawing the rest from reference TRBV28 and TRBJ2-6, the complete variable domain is DVKVTQSSRYLVKRTGEKVFLECVQDMDHENMFWYRQDPGLGLRLIYFSYDVKMKEKGDIPEGYSVSREKKERFSLILESASTNQTSMYLCASSLMTSGSSGANVLTFGAGSRLTVL.

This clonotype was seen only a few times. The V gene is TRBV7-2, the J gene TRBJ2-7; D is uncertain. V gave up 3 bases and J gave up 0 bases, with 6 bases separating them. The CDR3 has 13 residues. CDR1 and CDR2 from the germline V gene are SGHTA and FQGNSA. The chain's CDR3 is CASSFQVSYEQYF. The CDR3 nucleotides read TGTGCCAGCAGCTTTCAGGTCTCCTACGAGCAGTACTTC. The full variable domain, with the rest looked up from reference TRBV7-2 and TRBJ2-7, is GAGVSQSPSNKVTEKGKDVELRCDPISGHTALYWYRQSLGQGLEFLIYFQGNSAPDKSGLPSDRFSAERTGGSVSTLTIQRTQQEDSAVYLCASSFQVSYEQYFGPGTRLTVT.

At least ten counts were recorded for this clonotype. The CDR3 spells CAITPAWGASSYEQYF. The CDR3 DNA reads TGTGCCATCACTCCCGCCTGGGGGGCGAGCTCCTACGAGCAGTACTTC. The chain links TRBV10-3 to TRBJ2-7; the D call may be TRBD1 or TRBD2 (6 bases each). The V end was cut by 7 bases, the J end by 0 bases, with 19 bases between. Germline values: CDR1 ENHRY, CDR2 SYGVKD. The CDR3 has 16 amino acids.

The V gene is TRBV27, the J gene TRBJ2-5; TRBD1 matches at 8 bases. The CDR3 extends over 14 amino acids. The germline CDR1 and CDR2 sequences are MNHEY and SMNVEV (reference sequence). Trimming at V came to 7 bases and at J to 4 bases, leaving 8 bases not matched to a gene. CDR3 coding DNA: TGTGCCAGCAAGGTGCAGGGGGCCCGAGAGACCCAGTACTTC. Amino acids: CASKVQGARETQYF.

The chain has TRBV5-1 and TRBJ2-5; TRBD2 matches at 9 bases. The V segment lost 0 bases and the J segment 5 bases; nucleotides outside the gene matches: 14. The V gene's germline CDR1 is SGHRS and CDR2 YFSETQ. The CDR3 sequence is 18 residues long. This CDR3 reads CASSLAAARIAGVETQYF. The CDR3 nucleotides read TGCGCCAGCAGCTTGGCCGCAGCCCGAATAGCGGGAGTGGAGACCCAGTACTTC.

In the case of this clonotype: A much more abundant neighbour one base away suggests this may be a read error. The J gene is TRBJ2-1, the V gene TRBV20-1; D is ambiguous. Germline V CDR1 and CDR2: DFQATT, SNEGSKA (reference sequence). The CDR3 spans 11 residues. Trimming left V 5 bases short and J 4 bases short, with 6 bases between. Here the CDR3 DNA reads TGCAGTGCTTACTGGTACAATGAGCAGTTCTTC. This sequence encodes CSAYWYNEQFF.

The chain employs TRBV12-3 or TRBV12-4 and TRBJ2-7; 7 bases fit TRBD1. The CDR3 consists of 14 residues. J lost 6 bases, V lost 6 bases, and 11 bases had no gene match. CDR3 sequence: CASRPTGAASEQYF. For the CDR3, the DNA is TGTGCCAGCAGACCAACAGGGGCCGCTTCCGAGCAGTACTTC.

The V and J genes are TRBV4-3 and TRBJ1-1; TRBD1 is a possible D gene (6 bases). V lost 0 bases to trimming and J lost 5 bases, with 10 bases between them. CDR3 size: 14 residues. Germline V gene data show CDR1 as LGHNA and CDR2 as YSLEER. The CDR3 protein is CASSQDRGDTEAFF. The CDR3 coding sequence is TGCGCCAGCAGCCAAGATAGGGGGGATACTGAAGCTTTCTTT.

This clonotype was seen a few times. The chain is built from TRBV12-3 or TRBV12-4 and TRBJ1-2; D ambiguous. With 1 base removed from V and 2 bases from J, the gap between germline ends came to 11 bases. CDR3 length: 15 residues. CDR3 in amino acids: CASSLEAEPNYGYTF. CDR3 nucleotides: TGTGCCAGCAGTTTAGAGGCGGAACCCAACTATGGCTACACCTTC.

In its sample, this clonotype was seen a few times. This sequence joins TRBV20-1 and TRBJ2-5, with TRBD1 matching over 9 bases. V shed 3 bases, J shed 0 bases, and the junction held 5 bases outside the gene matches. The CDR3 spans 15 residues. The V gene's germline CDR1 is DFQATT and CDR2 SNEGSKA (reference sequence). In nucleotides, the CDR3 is TGCAGTGCTAGTAGAGGACAGGGGAACCAAGAGACCCAGTACTTC. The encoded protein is CSASRGQGNQETQYF.

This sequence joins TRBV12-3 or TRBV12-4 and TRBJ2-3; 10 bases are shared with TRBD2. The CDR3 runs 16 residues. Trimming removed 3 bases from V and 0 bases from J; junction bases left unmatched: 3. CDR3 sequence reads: CASSLLAGDSTDTQYF. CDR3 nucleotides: TGTGCCAGCAGTTTGCTAGCGGGAGATAGCACAGATACGCAGTATTTT.

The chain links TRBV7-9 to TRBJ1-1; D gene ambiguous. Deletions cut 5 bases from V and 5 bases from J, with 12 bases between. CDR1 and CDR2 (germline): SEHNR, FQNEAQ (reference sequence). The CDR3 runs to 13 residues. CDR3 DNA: TGTGCCAGCAGCACATACACAAGTACTGAAGCTTTCTTT. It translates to CASSTYTSTEAFF.